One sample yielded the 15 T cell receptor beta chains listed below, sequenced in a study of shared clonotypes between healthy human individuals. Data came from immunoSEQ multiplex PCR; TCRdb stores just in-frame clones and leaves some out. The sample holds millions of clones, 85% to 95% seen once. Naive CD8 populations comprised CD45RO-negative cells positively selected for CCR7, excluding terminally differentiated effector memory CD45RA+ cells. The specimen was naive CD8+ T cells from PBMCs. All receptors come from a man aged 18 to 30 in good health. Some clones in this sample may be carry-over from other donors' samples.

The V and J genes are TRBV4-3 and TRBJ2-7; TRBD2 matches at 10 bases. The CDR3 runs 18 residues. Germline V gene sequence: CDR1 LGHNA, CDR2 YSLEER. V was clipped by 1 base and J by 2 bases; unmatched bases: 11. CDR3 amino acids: CASSQVLAGGHFTYEQYF. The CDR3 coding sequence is TGCGCCAGCAGCCAAGTATTAGCGGGAGGTCACTTCACCTACGAGCAGTACTTC.

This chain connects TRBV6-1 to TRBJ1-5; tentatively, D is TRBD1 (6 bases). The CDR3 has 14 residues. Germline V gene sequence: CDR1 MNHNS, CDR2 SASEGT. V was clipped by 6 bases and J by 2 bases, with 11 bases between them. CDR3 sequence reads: CASSPRGGNQPQHF. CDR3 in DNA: TGTGCCAGCAGCCCCAGGGGTGGCAATCAGCCCCAGCATTTT.

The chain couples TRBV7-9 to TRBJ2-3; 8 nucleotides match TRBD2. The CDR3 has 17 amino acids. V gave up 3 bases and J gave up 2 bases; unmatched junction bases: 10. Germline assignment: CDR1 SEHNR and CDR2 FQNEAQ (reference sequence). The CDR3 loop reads CASSFPPAGGITDTQYF. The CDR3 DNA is TGTGCCAGCAGCTTTCCGCCTGCGGGAGGAATCACAGATACGCAGTATTTT. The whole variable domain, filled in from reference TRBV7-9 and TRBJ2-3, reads DTGVSQNPRHKITKRGQNVTFRCDPISEHNRLYWYRQTLGQGPEFLTYFQNEAQLEKSRLLSDRFSAERPKGSFSTLEIQRTEQGDSAMYLCASSFPPAGGITDTQYFGPGTRLTVL.

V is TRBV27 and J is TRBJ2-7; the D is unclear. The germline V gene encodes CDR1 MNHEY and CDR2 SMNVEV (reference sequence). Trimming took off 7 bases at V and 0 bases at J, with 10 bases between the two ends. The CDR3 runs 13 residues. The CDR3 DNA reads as TGTGCCAGCACTCCCGCAAGCTCCTACGAGCAGTACTTC. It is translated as CASTPASSYEQYF.

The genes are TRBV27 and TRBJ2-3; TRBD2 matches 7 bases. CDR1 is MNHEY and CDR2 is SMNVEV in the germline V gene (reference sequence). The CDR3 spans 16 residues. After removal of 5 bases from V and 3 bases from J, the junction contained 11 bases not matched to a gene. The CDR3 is CASSPLGLAVTDTQYF. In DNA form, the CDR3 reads TGTGCCAGCAGTCCGTTGGGGCTAGCGGTGACAGATACGCAGTATTTT.

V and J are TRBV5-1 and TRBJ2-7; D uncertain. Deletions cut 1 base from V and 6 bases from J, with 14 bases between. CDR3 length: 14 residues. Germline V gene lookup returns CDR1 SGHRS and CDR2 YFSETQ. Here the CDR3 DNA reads TGCGCCAGCAGCTTGAATGGGGTGGTGGCCGAGCAGTACTTC. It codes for CASSLNGVVAEQYF.

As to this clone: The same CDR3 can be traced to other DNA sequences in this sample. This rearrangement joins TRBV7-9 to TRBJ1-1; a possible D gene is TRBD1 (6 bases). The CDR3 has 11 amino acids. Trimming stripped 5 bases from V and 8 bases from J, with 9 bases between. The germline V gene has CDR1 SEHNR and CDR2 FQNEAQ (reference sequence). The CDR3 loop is CASSLGGEAFF. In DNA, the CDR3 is TGTGCCAGCAGCCTAGGGGGGGAAGCTTTCTTT.

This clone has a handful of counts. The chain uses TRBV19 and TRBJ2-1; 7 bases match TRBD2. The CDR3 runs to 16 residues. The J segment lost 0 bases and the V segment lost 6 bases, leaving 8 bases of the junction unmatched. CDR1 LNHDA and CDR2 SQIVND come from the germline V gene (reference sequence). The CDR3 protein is CASSPHPGGSYNEQFF. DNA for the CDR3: TGTGCCAGTAGCCCTCATCCGGGAGGCTCCTACAATGAGCAGTTCTTC.

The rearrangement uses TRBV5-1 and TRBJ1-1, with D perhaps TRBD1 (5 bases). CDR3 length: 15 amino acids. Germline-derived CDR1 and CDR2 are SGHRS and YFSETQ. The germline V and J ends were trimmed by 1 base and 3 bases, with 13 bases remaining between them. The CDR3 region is CASSLFRTPDTEAFF. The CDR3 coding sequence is TGCGCCAGCAGCTTGTTCCGGACACCCGACACTGAAGCTTTCTTT.

The CDR3 DNA reads as TGTGCCAGCAGCGGCAGGGATGGGGTAGGACCCCAGCATTTT. Translating gives CASSGRDGVGPQHF. This chain links TRBV9 with TRBJ1-5, with D perhaps matching TRBD1 (5 bases). V was shortened by 3 bases and J by 10 bases, with 17 bases between the two germline ends. The CDR3 is 14 residues long. CDR1 SGDLS and CDR2 YYNGEE come from the germline V gene.

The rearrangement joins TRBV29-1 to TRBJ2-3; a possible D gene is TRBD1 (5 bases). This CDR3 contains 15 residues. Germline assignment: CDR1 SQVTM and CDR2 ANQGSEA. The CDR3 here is CSGVGWGQRTDTQYF. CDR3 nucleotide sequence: TGCAGTGGGGTTGGCTGGGGCCAACGCACAGATACGCAGTATTTT.

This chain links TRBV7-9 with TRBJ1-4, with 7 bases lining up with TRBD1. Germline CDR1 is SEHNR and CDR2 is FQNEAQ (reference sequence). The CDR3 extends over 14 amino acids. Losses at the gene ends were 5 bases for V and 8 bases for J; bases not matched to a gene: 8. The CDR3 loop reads CASSVTGSKEKLFF. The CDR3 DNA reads TGTGCCAGCAGCGTGACAGGGAGCAAGGAAAAACTGTTTTTT.

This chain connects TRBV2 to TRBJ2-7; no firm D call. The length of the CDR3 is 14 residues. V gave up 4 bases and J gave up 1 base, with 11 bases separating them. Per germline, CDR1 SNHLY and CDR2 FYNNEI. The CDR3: CASSVGSGSYEQYF. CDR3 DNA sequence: TGTGCCAGCAGTGTTGGCAGTGGGTCCTACGAGCAGTACTTC.

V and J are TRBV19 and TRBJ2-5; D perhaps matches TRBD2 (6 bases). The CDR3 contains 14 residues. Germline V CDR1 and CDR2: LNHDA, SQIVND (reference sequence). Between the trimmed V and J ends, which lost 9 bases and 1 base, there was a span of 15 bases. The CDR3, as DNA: TGTGCCAGCCGGGTAGCGGCTGGCCAAGAGACCCAGTACTTC. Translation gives CASRVAAGQETQYF.

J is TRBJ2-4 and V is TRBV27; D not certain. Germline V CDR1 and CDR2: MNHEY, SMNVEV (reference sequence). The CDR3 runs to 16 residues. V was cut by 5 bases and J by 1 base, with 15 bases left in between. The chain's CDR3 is CASSPGPDGAKNIQYF. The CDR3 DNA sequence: TGTGCCAGCAGTCCCGGGCCCGATGGGGCCAAAAACATTCAGTACTTC.